Ten or more counts support the clone carrying this TCR beta chain. Its antigen is not identified. This sample is drawn from a study of T cells in Graves' hyperthyroidism and ophthalmopathy. Overall study findings and caveats: In simple terms, a model built on 13 V-J features told ophthalmopathy apart from stable hyperthyroidism. The blood repertoire included most of the expanded thyroid clonotypes above 0.001. Before onset, by a median of around six months, the model predicted ophthalmopathy.

Template material for amplifying TCR beta CDR3 regions consisted of RNA transcripts. Using the HTBI primer set, a first-round RT-PCR was run on the TCR CDR3. TCRdb re-called the multiplex PCR reads through MiXCR, storing one row per CDR3 protein. The sample holds about 640,000 distinct CDR3 sequences; approximately 42% are singletons and the top ten take roughly 7.2%. CDR3 length equals 13 residues. Looked up from germline, CDR1 is SQVTM and CDR2 is ANQGSEA. Between the trimmed V and J ends, which lost 5 bases and 7 bases, there was a span of 14 bases. Source material: peripheral blood or thyroid tissue (not recorded which). The chain employs TRBV29-1 and TRBJ1-4, with D hard to call. The TCR comes from an adult man with Graves' disease, either hyperthyroidism or ophthalmopathy (not recorded which). In DNA, the CDR3 is TGCAGCGTTTGGGGTGGACGGGGTGAAAAACTGTTTTTT. Translated, it gives CSVWGGRGEKLFF.